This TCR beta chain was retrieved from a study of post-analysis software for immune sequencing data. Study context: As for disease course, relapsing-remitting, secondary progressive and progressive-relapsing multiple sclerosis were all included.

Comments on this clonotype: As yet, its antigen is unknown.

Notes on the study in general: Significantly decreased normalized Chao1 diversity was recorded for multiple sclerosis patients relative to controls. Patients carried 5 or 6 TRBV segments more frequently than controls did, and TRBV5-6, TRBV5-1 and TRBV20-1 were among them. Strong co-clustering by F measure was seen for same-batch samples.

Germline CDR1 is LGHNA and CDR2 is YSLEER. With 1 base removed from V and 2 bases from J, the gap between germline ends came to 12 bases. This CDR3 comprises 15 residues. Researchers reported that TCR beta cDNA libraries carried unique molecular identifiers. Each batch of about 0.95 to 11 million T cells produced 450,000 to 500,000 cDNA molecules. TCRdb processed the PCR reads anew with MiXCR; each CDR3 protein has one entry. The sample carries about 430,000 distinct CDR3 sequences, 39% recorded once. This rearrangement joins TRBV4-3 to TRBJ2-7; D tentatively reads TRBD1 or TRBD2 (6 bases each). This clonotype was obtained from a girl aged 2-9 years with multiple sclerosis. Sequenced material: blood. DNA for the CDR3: TGCGCCAGCAGCCAAGGGGGGGCAGGGCCCTACGAGCAGTACTTC. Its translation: CASSQGGAGPYEQYF.